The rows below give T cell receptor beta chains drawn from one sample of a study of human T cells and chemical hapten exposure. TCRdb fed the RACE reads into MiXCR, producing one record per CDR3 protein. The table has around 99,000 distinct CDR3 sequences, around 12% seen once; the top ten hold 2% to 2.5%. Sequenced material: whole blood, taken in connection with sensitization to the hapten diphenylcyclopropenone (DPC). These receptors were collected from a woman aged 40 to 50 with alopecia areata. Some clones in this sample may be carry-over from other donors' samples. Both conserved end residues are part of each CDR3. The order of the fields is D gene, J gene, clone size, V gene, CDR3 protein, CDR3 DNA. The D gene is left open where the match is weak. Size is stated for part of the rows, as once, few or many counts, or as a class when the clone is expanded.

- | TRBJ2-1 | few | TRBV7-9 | CASSLETIINEQFF | TGTGCCAGCAGCTTGGAGACAATCATAAATGAGCAGTTCTTC
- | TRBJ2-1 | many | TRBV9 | CASSRGSVSYNEQFF | TGTGCCAGCAGCCGGGGTTCCGTTTCCTACAATGAGCAGTTCTTC
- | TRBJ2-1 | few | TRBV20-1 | CSVPMHGLSYNEQFF | TGCAGTGTACCCATGCACGGACTGTCCTACAATGAGCAGTTCTTC
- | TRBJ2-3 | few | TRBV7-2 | CASSLGTGDTQYF | TGTGCCAGCAGCTTAGGGACGGGTGATACGCAGTATTTT
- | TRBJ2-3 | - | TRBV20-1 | CSLIGSDTQYF | TGCAGTCTTATCGGCTCAGATACGCAGTATTTT
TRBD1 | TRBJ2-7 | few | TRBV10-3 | CAISERTGGPYEQYF | TGTGCCATCAGTGAGCGGACAGGGGGTCCCTACGAGCAGTACTTC
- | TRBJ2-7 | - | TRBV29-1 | CSVERGTGYEQYF | TGCAGCGTTGAAAGGGGGACTGGCTACGAGCAGTACTTC
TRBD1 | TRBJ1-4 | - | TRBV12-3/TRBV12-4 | CASSPGQEKKLFF | TGTGCCAGCAGTCCCGGACAGGAGAAAAAACTGTTTTTT
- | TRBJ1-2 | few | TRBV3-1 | CASSPDTRNYGYTF | TGTGCCAGCAGCCCTGACACACGCAACTATGGCTACACCTTC
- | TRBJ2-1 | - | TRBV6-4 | CASSNLGASYSEQFF | TGTGCCAGCAGTAACCTAGGGGCATCCTACAGTGAGCAGTTCTTC
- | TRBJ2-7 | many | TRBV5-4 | CASSPGRREQYF | TGTGCCAGCAGCCCCGGACGGCGGGAGCAGTACTTC
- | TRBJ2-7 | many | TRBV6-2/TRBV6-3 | CASSVGYEQYF | TGTGCCAGCAGTGTGGGCTACGAGCAGTACTTC